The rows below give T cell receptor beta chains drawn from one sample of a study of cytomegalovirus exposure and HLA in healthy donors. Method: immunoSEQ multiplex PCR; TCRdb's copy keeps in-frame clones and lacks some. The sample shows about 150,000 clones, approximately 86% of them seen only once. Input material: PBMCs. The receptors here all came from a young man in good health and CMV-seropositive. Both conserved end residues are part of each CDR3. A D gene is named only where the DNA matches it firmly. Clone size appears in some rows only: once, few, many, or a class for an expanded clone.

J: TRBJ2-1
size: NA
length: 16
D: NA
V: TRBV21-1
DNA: TGTGCCAGTGGGACTAGCGGGGGCGGCTCCTACAATGAGCAGTTCTTC
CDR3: CASGTSGGGSYNEQFF

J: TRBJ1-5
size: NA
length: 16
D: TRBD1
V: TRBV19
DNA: TGTGCCAGTAGTTCAAACGCCGGGACAGTCAATCAGCCCCAGCATTTT
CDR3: CASSSNAGTVNQPQHF

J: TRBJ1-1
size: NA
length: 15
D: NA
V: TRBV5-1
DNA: TGCGCCAGCAGCTTGGTGGGGGGACTGAACACTGAAGCTTTCTTT
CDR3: CASSLVGGLNTEAFF

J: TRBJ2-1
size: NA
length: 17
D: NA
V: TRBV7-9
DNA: TGTGCCAGCAGCTTAGAAGTTTCGGGGGTTTTTTGGAATGAGCAGTTCTTC
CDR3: CASSLEVSGVFWNEQFF

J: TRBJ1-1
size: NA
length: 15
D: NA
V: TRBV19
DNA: TGTGCCAGTAGTATGGATGGGGGGTTCGGGACTGAAGCTTTCTTT
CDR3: CASSMDGGFGTEAFF

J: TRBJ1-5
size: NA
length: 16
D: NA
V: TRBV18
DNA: TGTGCCAGCTCCCTGGGGGGGGGAAGAGTCAATCAGCCCCAGCATTTT
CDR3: CASSLGGGRVNQPQHF

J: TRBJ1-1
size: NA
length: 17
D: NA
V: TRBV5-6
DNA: TGTGCCAGCAGCTTGGGCCTTCCCCAGGGCGGGAACACTGAAGCTTTCTTT
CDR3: CASSLGLPQGGNTEAFF

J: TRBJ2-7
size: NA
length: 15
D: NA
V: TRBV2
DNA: TGTGCCAGCAGAGGGGATGGCGGACCGCTGGGCGAGCAGTACTTC
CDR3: CASRGDGGPLGEQYF

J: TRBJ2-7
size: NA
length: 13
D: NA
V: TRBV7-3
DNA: TGTGCCAGCAGCTCCCGGGACACCTACGAGCAGTACTTC
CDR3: CASSSRDTYEQYF

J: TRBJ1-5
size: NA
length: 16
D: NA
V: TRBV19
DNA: TGTGCCAGTAAAGTGAGCAGCGGAAATAGCAATCAGCCCCAGCATTTT
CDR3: CASKVSSGNSNQPQHF

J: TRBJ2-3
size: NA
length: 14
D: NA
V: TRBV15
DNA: TGTGCCACCAGCAGGGGAGATCAGGGGGATACGCAGTATTTT
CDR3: CATSRGDQGDTQYF

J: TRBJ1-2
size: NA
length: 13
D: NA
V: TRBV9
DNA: TGTGCCAGCAACTTAGGGACACCCTATGGCTACACCTTC
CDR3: CASNLGTPYGYTF

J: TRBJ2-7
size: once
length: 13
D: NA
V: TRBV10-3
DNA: TGTGCCATCAGTGAGTCGAGCGGGCTCGAGCAGTACTTC
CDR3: CAISESSGLEQYF

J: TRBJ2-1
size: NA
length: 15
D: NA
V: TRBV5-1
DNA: TGCGCCAGCAGCTTTATCCAGGCTTCCTACAATGAGCAGTTCTTC
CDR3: CASSFIQASYNEQFF

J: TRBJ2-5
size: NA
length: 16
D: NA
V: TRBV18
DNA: TGTGCCAGCTCACACGCCGGTGCGTCCGGGGAAGAGACCCAGTACTTC
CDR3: CASSHAGASGEETQYF

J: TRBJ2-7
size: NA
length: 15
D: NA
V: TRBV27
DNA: TGTGCCAGCAGTTTAGGAGGGGGCAGGATCTACGAGCAGTACTTC
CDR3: CASSLGGGRIYEQYF